This T cell receptor (beta chain) was identified during a study of blood T cell repertoires in COVID-19. At the level of the study: Researchers got acute and convalescent COVID-19 samples from the United States, Italy and Spain.

As originally analysed: From reference gene primer amplification, estimates of nucleated cell counts were derived. Generated by immunoSEQ multiplex PCR, the TCRdb table keeps only in-frame clones and is missing some. Clone size and the V and J calls come from that table; the DNA yielded D and trimming. The sample holds around 72,000 clones, more than 85% seen once. Trimming cost V 4 bases and J 9 bases; bases outside gene matches: 9. The germline gives CDR1 MDHEN, CDR2 SYDVKM. The length of the CDR3 is 14 residues. The chain carries TRBV28 and TRBJ2-1, with 7 positions matching TRBD2. This clonotype originated in a human donor with active COVID-19. The donor label of this sample is uncertain. Sequencing was performed on peripheral blood. CDR3 in amino acids: CASSSAGVEGEQFF. The CDR3 DNA sequence: TGTGCCAGCAGTTCTGCGGGAGTGGAGGGTGAGCAGTTCTTC.